This T cell receptor (beta chain) was sequenced during a study of cytomegalovirus exposure and HLA in healthy donors (TCRdb year 2017). Regarding the research as a whole: An earlier analysis of several hundred of the donors reported more than 250 Gb of sequence data and around 110 million unique TCR beta sequences from 150 million to 200 million T cells. In addition to the first cohort of 500 to 850 subjects, a separate validation cohort of over 90 different subjects was used. All discovery cohort repertoires had been generated on a single sequencing platform. The number of typed donors differed by locus: roughly 620-640 for A, B, C, DRB1 and DQB1; some 500 for DQA1; roughly 600 for DPA1; and 400 to 480 for DPB1. Roughly five DR-DQ haplotypes were treated as single units for association and clustering because of strong linkage in the cohort. Both class I and class II loci were covered by HLA typing, at four-digit resolution. In an earlier analysis of more than 550 of the donors, high-throughput TCR beta sequencing was used to judge whether each TCR beta V gene segment behaved as functional or pseudogenic. Donor age, sex, ethnicity and CMV serostatus were compiled alongside the repertoire data. A later genetic analysis used genome-wide SNP genotypes for about three fifths of the 666 donors, treating that subset as a discovery cohort. On average, roughly 250,000 unique TCR beta nucleotide sequences were sequenced per donor among about 400 genotyped donors of the cohort, with 15% to 20% of those sequences being non-productive. To predict cytomegalovirus infection status, the study combined high-throughput TCR immunosequencing, statistical association of individual TCRs with disease status, and machine learning. About 280 gigabases of sequencing data and approximately 85 million unique TCR sequences were included in an early release covering over 600 HLA-typed donors. Among the roughly 410 genotyped donors, around 81% belonged to the genetic ancestry cluster associated with self-reported Caucasian donors. The aim of the study was to test whether cataloging public T cell receptors could identify signatures of past pathogen exposure. A later analysis re-examined previously published TCR beta repertoires from roughly 650 donors and added high-resolution HLA genotyping to investigate patterns of TCR occurrence. The later analysis used no new phenotypic data to find candidate immune exposures, relying instead on TCR beta sequences and their occurrence across donors. The study profiled the T cell repertoires of approximately 700 subjects by immunosequencing and related them to cytomegalovirus serostatus.

For this clone: It has no known antigen specificity. No base qualities exist here, and no much larger clone lies one base off it.

The cohort consisted of 600 or so healthy bone marrow donors. At the time of sampling, every cohort member was nominally healthy, though immune exposures that went unrecorded were likely present. The donor tested CMV seronegative and was one of the 352 seronegative cohort members. A peripheral blood sample was collected from each donor, and TCR beta sequencing was performed on peripheral blood mononuclear cells. The Qiagen DNeasy Blood Extraction Kit was used to extract genomic DNA from the blood cell samples. General study outcomes and caveats: A group of highly shared sequence variants was considered likely to be a technical artifact of the sequencing pipeline. The presence/absence analyses assumed that sequencing depth was roughly uniform across donors, and that assumption may not be true. Strong co-occurrence of HLA alleles, especially DR and DQ, made assigning TCR associations to individual alleles difficult. A further reported finding was that TCR beta sequences accurately predicted the HLA-A and HLA-B alleles for most subjects in the first cohort. Correlated functional status among segregating V segments might reflect linkage disequilibrium, but an unknown experimental factor could not be ruled out. CMV serostatus was the only immune exposure information available for the cohort. Cytomegalovirus status was reported to be diagnosed by the classifier with high specificity and sensitivity in both the original and validation cohorts. An association between a missense DCLRE1C variant and V-gene and J-gene trimming of TCR beta chains was found in a later genetic analysis and replicated in an independent cohort. Most TCR sequences were observed very rarely across donors, whereas some public TCRs were present in many individuals. In a later analysis, TCR association rates were found to vary across HLA loci, with the most associated TCRs seen for DRB1 alleles and the fewest for HLA-C alleles. A few of the identified cytomegalovirus-associated TCR beta chains were confirmed in vitro to be specific for cytomegalovirus antigens. The cohort was sequenced for TCR beta chains only, and without alpha or paired-chain data the features that could be detected were limited. Some 15 rarely observed V segments, including chromosome 9 orphons, were excluded from the earlier analysis of 550 to 700 of the donors because counts were too low. In a later analysis, HLA-associated TCR beta chains showed more clonal expansion and lower generation probabilities than non-associated chains that were equally common. According to the authors, the approach could potentially be generalized to other disease states and immunological phenotypes. According to a later analysis, parvovirus B19, influenza, CMV and Epstein-Barr virus appeared linked to several top co-occurrence clusters. Most CMV-associated TCR beta chains appeared to be HLA-restricted in a later analysis, and the HLA associations seemed to be driven largely by CMV exposure. Because some donors lacked HLA typing at each locus, the association tests relied only on the typed subset. The study listed around 160 TCR beta chains as associated with cytomegalovirus. Because the 87-base-pair reads could not distinguish some IMGT-functional V segments, including TRBV6-2 and TRBV6-3, those segments were excluded. At a false discovery rate of 0.05, a later analysis linked some 18,000 TCR beta sequences to specific HLA alleles. In an earlier analysis of more than 450 of the donors, most TCR beta V segments were observed in productive rearrangements about 87% or about 30% of the time, broadly matching IMGT annotations. According to a later genetic analysis, donors in an Asian-associated ancestry cluster had fewer N-insertions in productive TCRs than the approximately 710-donor mean.

Preparation of the library involved the immunoSEQ multiplex PCR assay. For the multiplex PCR, a mixture combining 60 forward primers for TCR Vbeta segments and 13 reverse primers for TCR Jbeta segments was used. The CDR3 region of rearranged TCR beta genes was amplified from genomic DNA with a multiplex PCR assay. Amplified TCR beta libraries were sequenced as 87-base-pair reads on the Illumina HiSeq System. As for the original processing: Across the 500 to 700 repertoires, a later analysis counted roughly 77 million unique TCR beta chains, around 10 million of which were shared by at least two donors. A nearest-neighbor algorithm error-corrected the raw reads and collapsed the reads into unique sequences, merging closely related sequences to remove PCR and sequencing errors. To assign V, D and J gene segments, CDR3 sequences were aligned to IMGT reference sequences. For a sequence to be retained, a match of at least six nucleotides was required to both a V gene segment and a J gene segment. Rearrangements were called productive when the CDR3 lacked stop codons and stayed in frame with V and J; all others were non-productive. CDR3 was defined by IMGT convention, running from the second conserved V-encoded cysteine to the conserved J-encoded phenylalanine. In an earlier analysis of roughly 580 of the donors, sequences lacking an unambiguous match to a single V gene segment were excluded. In an earlier analysis of 587 of the donors, a V segment was called functional when productive rearrangements were above 56.7%, and segregating when the standard deviation between donors exceeded 5%. A statistical classification framework was developed to diagnose cytomegalovirus status using the catalog of TCR beta chain sequences. In a later analysis, V and J genes were assigned by comparing TCR nucleotide sequences against IMGT/GENE-DB human TR gene sequences. Using the TCRdist pipeline, a later analysis assigned CDR3 sequences along with most-parsimonious VDJ recombination scenarios. In a later analysis, each TCR beta chain was defined by its CDR3 amino acid sequence together with its V-gene family, and reads lacking a unique V-gene family were excluded. To address suspected cross-contamination and a sequencing artifact, a later analysis removed several hundred highly shared, low-generation-probability nucleotide sequences. In a later analysis, a clonal expansion index for each public chain was calculated from normalized within-repertoire ranks of inferred template counts. In a later analysis, generation probabilities were computed using a VDJ recombination model fitted to out-of-frame rearrangements, and the results were checked against IGoR. A later analysis scored TCR-TCR, TCR-HLA and TCR-CMV co-occurrence with hypergeometric tests, applying a repertoire-size bias correction to TCR pairs. To estimate false discovery rates, a later analysis permuted the HLA or CMV assignments 20 times. A later analysis grouped co-occurring TCRs with DBSCAN, adding TCRdist sequence similarity when clustering within HLA-allele-positive subsets. For co-occurrence clustering, repertoires with fewer than 30,000 or more than 120,000 public chains were excluded, along with a handful of repertoires with anomalous nucleotide sharing. TCRdb holds this immuneACCESS table with in-frame rearrangements only. Some clones are missing; in checked studies, unresolved V genes explain under half, and the rest has no known cause. V, J and clone size are taken as reported in that table, and D and trimming were inferred from the DNA itself. Counted in this sample were some 190,000 clones; 65% to 85% of them appeared once. The biggest ten clones account for 1.5% to 2% of the sample.

Reading the germline V gene gives CDR1 SGHTA and CDR2 FQGNSA. Relative to germline, V is missing 6 bases and J is missing 7 bases, with 10 bases of the junction outside any gene match. The CDR3 starts with the cysteine, ends with the phenylalanine, and has 14 residues. Of all the DNA, just the CDR3 is kept, 42 bases in frame from base 1. The TCR was taken from a man younger than 35 in good health and CMV-seronegative. The specimen was PBMCs. This sequence uses TRBV7-2 and TRBJ2-7; TRBD2 lines up with 9 middle nucleotides. The DNA is TGTGCCAGCAGACCGGTAGCGGGAGTCAGTGAGCAGTACTTC. Its coded protein is CASRPVAGVSEQYF.